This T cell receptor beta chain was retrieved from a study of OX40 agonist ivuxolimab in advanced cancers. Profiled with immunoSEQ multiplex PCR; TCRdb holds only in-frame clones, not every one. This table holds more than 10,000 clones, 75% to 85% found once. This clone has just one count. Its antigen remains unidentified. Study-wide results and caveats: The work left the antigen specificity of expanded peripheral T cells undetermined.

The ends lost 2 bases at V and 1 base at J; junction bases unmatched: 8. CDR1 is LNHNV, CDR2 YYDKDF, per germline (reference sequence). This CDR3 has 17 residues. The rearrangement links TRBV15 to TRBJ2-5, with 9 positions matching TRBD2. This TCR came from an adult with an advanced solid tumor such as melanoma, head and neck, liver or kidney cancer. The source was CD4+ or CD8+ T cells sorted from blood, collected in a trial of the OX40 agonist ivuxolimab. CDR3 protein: CATSRTRLAATQETQYF. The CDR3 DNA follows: TGTGCCACCAGCAGAACCCGACTAGCGGCGACCCAAGAGACCCAGTACTTC.